These T cell receptor beta chains were read from a single sample in a study of cytomegalovirus exposure and HLA in healthy donors. Method: immunoSEQ multiplex PCR; TCRdb's copy keeps in-frame clones and lacks some. The sample consists of 200,000 or so clones, 60% to 85% of them appearing once. The sequenced sample was PBMCs. The receptors were gathered from a man between 35 and 55 years old in good health and CMV-seronegative. Each CDR3 is given with its conserved first and last residue. A D gene is named only where the DNA matches it firmly. Size values are once, few and many counts, or a class for expanded clones, and some rows have none.

clone_size cdr3_length d_call j_call v_call cdr3_nt cdr3_aa
NA 17 NA TRBJ2-6 TRBV5-4 TGTGCCAGCAGCCACTATTTCAGGGGATCTGGGGCCAACGTCCTGACTTTC CASSHYFRGSGANVLTF
NA 11 TRBD1 TRBJ2-7 TRBV5-8 TGTGCCAGCGGGACAGGGGGAGAGCAGTACTTC CASGTGGEQYF
few 15 TRBD2 TRBJ2-1 TRBV27 TGTGCCAGCAGTTTAGAAGCGGGGAGCCTTAATGAGCAGTTCTTC CASSLEAGSLNEQFF
NA 15 TRBD2 TRBJ2-1 TRBV29-1 TGCAGCGTTGAACTGACTAGCGGGATCTACAATGAGCAGTTCTTC CSVELTSGIYNEQFF
NA 17 TRBD2 TRBJ2-2 TRBV5-4 TGTGCCAGCACTCCCTCTATCAGCGGGAGGACCACCGGGGAGCTGTTTTTT CASTPSISGRTTGELFF
once 17 TRBD2 TRBJ2-3 TRBV4-1 TGCGCCAGCAGCGCTCTAGCGGGAGGGCGCGGGTTAGATACGCAGTATTTT CASSALAGGRGLDTQYF
NA 18 TRBD1 TRBJ2-6 TRBV18 TGTGCCAGCTCACCTCGGACAGGGTTCCGCTCTGGGGCCAACGTCCTGACTTTC CASSPRTGFRSGANVLTF
NA 13 NA TRBJ2-1 TRBV6-6 TGTGCCAGCAGTTCCGGACTGGACAATGAGCAGTTCTTC CASSSGLDNEQFF
NA 14 NA TRBJ1-1 TRBV9 TGTGCCAGCAGCGTAGACGGGAGAGGCACTGAAGCTTTCTTT CASSVDGRGTEAFF
once 14 NA TRBJ1-2 TRBV6-5 TGTACCAGCAGTTACGCCCGGGGGAATTATGGCTACACCTTC CTSSYARGNYGYTF
once 15 NA TRBJ2-3 TRBV5-1 TGCGCCAGCAGCTTAGAACAGGGCAGAGGGGATACGCAGTATTTT CASSLEQGRGDTQYF
NA 14 NA TRBJ1-4 TRBV19 TGTGCCTCCAAATGGAGGGGCGAGGGAGGAAAACTGTTTTTT CASKWRGEGGKLFF
NA 16 NA TRBJ1-1 TRBV7-8 TGTGCCAGCAGCTTTCAGCGGGACCCCAGAGACACTGAAGCTTTCTTT CASSFQRDPRDTEAFF
NA 17 TRBD2 TRBJ2-5 TRBV28 TGTGCCAGCAGTTCCCGACTGACTAGCGGAGGGGGGGAGACCCAGTACTTC CASSSRLTSGGGETQYF
few 15 TRBD2 TRBJ2-3 TRBV7-9 TGTGCCAGCAGCTGGGGTAGCGGGCCGGGGGGTACGCAGTATTTT CASSWGSGPGGTQYF